This T cell receptor (beta chain) appears in the sequencing data of a study of molecular identifiers for immune sequencing clone quantification. Whole-study context: Replicates involved a five-way split of RNA from around 20,000 or 99,000 naive CD8 cells, with sequencing of four. Findings and limits, study-wide: In naive cells, clones above 20 RNA copies held under 1% of molecules, whereas in effector cells they held over 97%.

Bulk TCR libraries were made with methods that had been previously described and with listed TCR primers. TCRdb re-derived calls from the PCR reads in MiXCR, one entry per CDR3 protein. This table has over 600,000 distinct CDR3 sequences, 15% to 20% appearing once. The CDR3 has 12 residues. In germline, CDR1 is SEHNR, CDR2 FQNEAQ (reference sequence). V gave up 10 bases and J gave up 2 bases; unmatched junction bases: 5. The authors gated naive CD8 T cells as CD8+CD4-CCR7+CD45RA+ for sorting. To note about this clonotype: Its antigen is not known.

The V call is TRBV7-9, the J call TRBJ2-7, with TRBD1 identical over 7 bases. The sample consisted of naive CD8+ T cells from blood, with Jurkat cell RNA spiked in. Subset reported: FACS-sorted CD8+CD4-CCR7+CD45RA+ naive T cells. This receptor was identified in a human donor in good health. Some libraries in this study had Jurkat cell RNA spiked in. CDR3 loop: CATRGQTYEQYF. In DNA, the CDR3 is TGTGCCACCAGGGGACAGACCTACGAGCAGTACTTC.